The 28 T cell receptor beta chains below all came from one sample that was sequenced in a study of neurological immune-mediated disorders. MiXCR, applied by TCRdb to the 5' RACE reads, yields one record per CDR3 protein. The sample lists 35,000 to 40,000 distinct CDR3 sequences; under 14% were seen once. Sequencing was carried out using CD4+ T cells from blood. These receptors came from a woman aged 25 to 39 with HTLV-1-associated myelopathy (HAM/TSP).

This clonotype was seen at least ten times. The chain recombines TRBV7-6 with TRBJ2-2; the match to TRBD2 covers 8 bases. The CDR3 has 17 amino acids. Losses at the gene ends were 5 bases for V and 1 base for J; bases not matched to a gene: 9. CDR1 and CDR2 from the germline V gene are SGHVS and FNYEAQ. The CDR3 region has the DNA TGTGCCAGCAGCCTCAGATCCGCGGGGGGGAACACCGGGGAGCTGTTTTTT. Protein product: CASSLRSAGGNTGELFF.

This clonotype was seen repeatedly, ten times or more. This rearrangement joins TRBV18 to TRBJ2-4; D tentatively fits TRBD1 or TRBD2 (5 bases each). The CDR3 sequence is 14 residues long. Germline CDR1 is KGHSH and CDR2 is LQKENI. The germline V and J ends were trimmed by 2 bases and 7 bases, with 12 bases remaining between them. Here the CDR3 DNA reads TGTGCCAGCTCACCAGGGACCTTAGGGAACATTCAGTACTTC. Translation: CASSPGTLGNIQYF.

The CDR3 bases are TGTGCCAGCTCACCCACGACAGGGGGAACTGGGGCCAACGTCCTGACTTTC. It specifies CASSPTTGGTGANVLTF. This chain connects TRBV18 to TRBJ2-6; 9 bases agree with TRBD1. The germline V gene has CDR1 KGHSH and CDR2 LQKENI. V lost 3 bases, J lost 2 bases, and 5 bases stayed unmatched. The CDR3 covers 17 residues. The whole variable domain, filled in from reference TRBV18 and TRBJ2-6, reads NAGVMQNPRHLVRRRGQEARLRCSPMKGHSHVYWYRQLPEEGLKFMVYLQKENIIDESGMPKERFSAEFPKEGPSILRIQQVVRGDSAAYFCASSPTTGGTGANVLTFGAGSRLTVL.

In its sample, this clonotype was seen many times. Relative to the germline gene, one junction end is altered; a read error may explain this. The V and J genes are TRBV5-1 and TRBJ2-5, with a possible D match to TRBD2 (6 bases). Germline V lookup: CDR1 SGHRS, CDR2 YFSETQ. The CDR3 totals 16 residues. CDR3 loop: CTSSLGLTPKKETQYF. The CDR3 nucleotides are TGCACCAGCAGCCTGGGACTCACTCCAAAGAAAGAGACCCAGTACTTC.

The table lists this clonotype with a few counts. The rearrangement uses TRBV14 and TRBJ2-2; D is unclear. Germline V gene data show CDR1 as SGHDN and CDR2 as FVKESK. V was trimmed by 0 bases and J by 5 bases, leaving 16 bases between them. The CDR3 runs 17 residues. The CDR3 loop reads CASSQDVRARLTGELFF. The CDR3 coding sequence is TGTGCCAGCAGCCAAGATGTACGGGCACGACTGACCGGGGAGCTGTTTTTT.

The J gene is TRBJ2-1, the V gene TRBV6-2 or TRBV6-3, with D uncertain. V dropped 4 bases and J dropped 8 bases, with 18 bases sitting between them. The CDR3 contains 15 residues. Germline V lookup: CDR1 MNHEY, CDR2 SVGEGT. The CDR3 loop is CASSFPLAGSYEQFF. The CDR3 DNA is TGTGCCAGCAGTTTCCCCTTAGCAGGCTCCTATGAGCAGTTCTTC.

In this sample, this clonotype turned up many times. The chain couples TRBV10-3 to TRBJ1-2; maybe TRBD1 (6 bases). V was trimmed by 0 bases and J by 6 bases, leaving 11 bases between them. Germline CDR1 is ENHRY and CDR2 is SYGVKD. The CDR3 is 14 residues long. CDR3 sequence: CAISESPGADGYTF. The CDR3 nucleotides read TGTGCCATCAGTGAGTCTCCAGGGGCGGATGGCTACACCTTC.

Ten or more counts support this clonotype. V is TRBV12-3 or TRBV12-4 and J is TRBJ2-1, with D hard to call. V lost 1 base and J lost 4, with 2 bases in between. The CDR3 covers 12 residues. The CDR3 region has the DNA TGTGCCAGCAGTTTAGAATACAATGAGCAGTTCTTC. Amino acid sequence: CASSLEYNEQFF.

This clonotype was seen ten or more times. This chain joins TRBV7-8 and TRBJ2-7; 10 nucleotides agree with TRBD2. The trim removed 0 bases at V and 9 bases at J, leaving 8 bases unmatched. This CDR3 is 15 amino acids long. The germline V gene has CDR1 SGHVS and CDR2 FQNEAQ. In nucleotides, the CDR3 is TGTGCCAGCAGCTTAGCGGAACCGGGACTAGCGTGGCAGTACTTC. Translated, it gives CASSLAEPGLAWQYF.

This clonotype was counted at least ten times. The chain joins TRBV6-5 to TRBJ1-2; 7 bases are shared with TRBD1. Trimming took 4 bases from V and 3 from J; bases not matched to a gene: 2. The CDR3 length is 13 residues. Germline V gene data show CDR1 as MNHEY and CDR2 as SVGAGI. The CDR3 protein is CASSWDSDYGYTF. CDR3 DNA sequence: TGTGCCAGCAGTTGGGACAGCGACTATGGCTACACCTTC.

This clonotype has at least ten counts. This rearrangement joins TRBV25-1 to TRBJ2-2, with D perhaps matching TRBD1 (6 bases). Trimming removed 6 bases at V and 4 bases at J, with 15 bases between. The CDR3 sequence is 15 residues long. CDR1 and CDR2 from the germline V gene are MGHDK and SYGVNS. The CDR3 bases are TGTGCCAGCAGAGGCCAACAGGGTTCCACCGGGGAGCTGTTTTTT. It is translated as CASRGQQGSTGELFF. Together with reference TRBV25-1 and TRBJ2-2, the CDR3 gives the full variable domain: EADIYQTPRYLVIGTGKKITLECSQTMGHDKMYWYQQDPGMELHLIHYSYGVNSTEKGDLSSESTVSRIRTEHFPLTLESARPSHTSQYLCASRGQQGSTGELFFGEGSRLTVL.

This clonotype was seen many times. The rearrangement links TRBV20-1 to TRBJ2-1; 10 bases map to TRBD1. CDR3 size: 14 residues. The germline V gene encodes CDR1 DFQATT and CDR2 SNEGSKA (reference sequence). J was trimmed by 7 bases and V by 6 bases; bases with no gene match: 9. In nucleotides, the CDR3 is TGCAGTGCCATAGGGGGGACAGGGGTTAATGAGCAGTTCTTC. Protein: CSAIGGTGVNEQFF.

This clonotype has ten or more counts. The genes are TRBV18 and TRBJ2-3; 7 bases are a match to TRBD2. The CDR3 is 14 residues long. Germline V gene sequence: CDR1 KGHSH, CDR2 LQKENI. V gave up 6 bases and J gave up 2 bases; unmatched junction bases: 5. CDR3 DNA sequence: TGTGCCAGCTCGCCTAGCGGTCTCACAGATACGCAGTATTTT. It specifies CASSPSGLTDTQYF.

This clonotype was observed many times. This rearrangement joins TRBV14 to TRBJ1-2; no reliable D call. The CDR3 spans 13 residues. V lost 2 bases and J 0 bases, leaving 4 bases between the germline ends. Germline V gene lookup returns CDR1 SGHDN and CDR2 FVKESK. CDR3 in DNA: TGTGCCAGCAGCCAACAGACTAACTATGGCTACACCTTC. Translating gives CASSQQTNYGYTF.

This clonotype came up many times. The J gene is TRBJ2-1, the V gene TRBV20-1; TRBD2 agrees at 11 bases. The junction had 11 bases not matched to a gene; V was cut back by 6 bases and J by 7 bases. The CDR3 is 15 residues long. CDR1 is DFQATT, CDR2 SNEGSKA, per germline (reference sequence). The CDR3 protein is CSATELAGGLNEQFF. The CDR3 DNA is TGCAGTGCAACCGAATTAGCGGGGGGGCTAAATGAGCAGTTCTTC.

This clonotype was detected many times. V and J are TRBV4-2 and TRBJ1-6; the D is unclear. This CDR3 has 18 amino acids. The V gene lost 1 base and the J gene lost 8 bases, with 21 bases spanning the gap. Looked up from germline, CDR1 is LGHNA and CDR2 is YNFKEQ. The CDR3 nucleotides are TGTGCCAGCAGCCAAGGGCCAGGATGGGGAGTTGGGCATTCACCCCTCCACTTT. Translation: CASSQGPGWGVGHSPLHF.

This clonotype came up many times. The J gene is TRBJ1-6, the V gene TRBV20-1; the D gene is possibly TRBD1 (5 bases). Trimming removed 6 bases at V and 6 bases at J, with 18 bases between. This CDR3 has 15 amino acids. Looked up from germline, CDR1 is DFQATT and CDR2 is SNEGSKA (reference sequence). DNA for the CDR3: TGCAGTGCCCGCCCCCCCAGGGACCTTAATTCACCCCTCCACTTT. Its protein is CSARPPRDLNSPLHF.

This clonotype was recorded at least ten times. This chain links TRBV27 with TRBJ2-7; D is ambiguous. The length of the CDR3 is 13 residues. The V gene's germline CDR1 is MNHEY and CDR2 SMNVEV (reference sequence). The V end was cut by 3 bases, the J end by 5 bases, with 11 bases between. The CDR3, as DNA: TGTGCCAGCAGTTTGGAAGGGTCCCACGAGCAGTACTTC. Amino acid sequence: CASSLEGSHEQYF.

At least ten counts were recorded for this clonotype. The chain joins TRBV7-9 to TRBJ1-1, with a possible D match to TRBD1 (5 bases). The V gene's germline CDR1 is SEHNR and CDR2 FQNEAQ (reference sequence). This CDR3 has 14 amino acids. V dropped 2 bases and J dropped 2 bases, with 9 bases sitting between them. The CDR3 coding sequence is TGTGCCAGCAGCTTACAGGGTATCAACACTGAAGCTTTCTTT. It translates to CASSLQGINTEAFF.

Comment on this clonotype: Because the CDR3's place on the DNA is in doubt, the DNA is left out and the CDR3 is given as listed by TCRdb. CDR3 protein: CASSFYICSARDLAGISTDTQYF. The chain carries TRBV5-1 and TRBJ2-3; the D call in the table, TRBD2, was not verified against the DNA. Germline V lookup: CDR1 SGHRS, CDR2 YFSETQ. The CDR3 extends over 23 residues, inclusive of both ends.

This clonotype was seen ten or more times. V gene TRBV5-1 combines with J gene TRBJ2-1, with 10 bases that match TRBD2. V gave up 4 bases and J gave up 6 bases; unmatched junction bases: 7. The CDR3 consists of 15 residues. Per the germline V gene, CDR1 is SGHRS and CDR2 is YFSETQ. The CDR3 DNA reads as TGCGCCAGCAGCCATACGAGCGGGGGGGCCAATGAGCAGTTCTTC. Its protein is CASSHTSGGANEQFF.

This clonotype appeared many times. The rearrangement uses TRBV6-5 and TRBJ2-6; D call uncertain. The V gene lost 5 bases and the J gene lost 4 bases, with 9 bases spanning the gap. CDR3 length: 14 residues. Germline CDR1 is MNHEY and CDR2 is SVGAGI. The CDR3 is CASSPRTGANVLTF. DNA of the CDR3: TGTGCCAGCAGTCCCCGGACGGGGGCCAACGTCCTGACTTTC.

By frequency in the sample, this clonotype is medium-sized. The V and J genes are TRBV6-6 and TRBJ1-2; no firm D call. This CDR3 spans 12 amino acids. Germline CDR1 and CDR2: MNHNY and SVGAGI (reference sequence). V was shortened by 3 bases and J by 4 bases, with 6 bases between the two germline ends. In DNA form, the CDR3 reads TGTGCCAGCAGTTATAACAGCTATGGCTACACCTTC. Translation: CASSYNSYGYTF.

This clonotype was detected ten times or more. This rearrangement joins TRBV20-1 to TRBJ1-3; TRBD1 matches 7 bases. V shed 6 bases, J shed 4 bases, and the junction held 6 bases outside the gene matches. The germline gives CDR1 DFQATT, CDR2 SNEGSKA (reference sequence). The CDR3 spans 13 residues. The chain's CDR3 is CSASKGQGNTIYF. The DNA for the CDR3 is TGCAGTGCCAGCAAGGGACAGGGAAACACCATATATTTT.

Many counts were recorded for this clonotype. The chain recombines TRBV19 with TRBJ1-2; the D gene is possibly TRBD1 (5 bases). Germline V gene sequence: CDR1 LNHDA, CDR2 SQIVND (reference sequence). V was shortened by 9 bases and J by 7 bases, with 15 bases between the two germline ends. CDR3 length: 12 residues. The CDR3 DNA is TGTGCCAGCAAAGGGGATGAAGGTGGCTACACCTTC. It encodes CASKGDEGGYTF.

The chain employs TRBV2 and TRBJ2-7, with a possible D match to TRBD2 (5 bases). V was clipped by 9 bases and J by 3 bases, with 15 bases between them. The CDR3 totals 13 residues. CDR1 SNHLY and CDR2 FYNNEI come from the germline V gene. CDR3 bases: TGTGCCAGAAGGAAACGGGGAGACTACGAGCAGTACTTC. Translating gives CARRKRGDYEQYF.

The table lists this clonotype with many counts. The V and J genes are TRBV5-4 and TRBJ1-2, with 10 bases lining up with TRBD1. Germline lookup yields CDR1 SGHNT and CDR2 YYREEE (reference sequence). This CDR3 spans 16 amino acids. V dropped 4 bases and J dropped 6; count of bases not matched to a gene: 12. CDR3 region: CASSGRQGAAIHGYTF. Written as DNA, the CDR3 is TGTGCCAGCAGCGGGCGACAGGGGGCGGCAATACATGGCTACACCTTC.

Many counts were recorded for this clonotype. The chain employs TRBV7-2 and TRBJ2-3; 13 bases are shared with TRBD2. Germline CDR1 SGHTA, CDR2 FQGNSA. Trimming at V came to 5 bases and at J to 0 bases, leaving 2 bases not matched to a gene. This CDR3 has 16 amino acids. CDR3 sequence: CASSILAGGSTDTQYF. The DNA for the CDR3 is TGTGCCAGCAGCATACTAGCGGGGGGGAGCACAGATACGCAGTATTTT.